This TCR beta chain appears in the sequencing data of a study of blood T cell repertoires in COVID-19 (dated by TCRdb to 2018 to 2020). Some background on the complete study: Collaborator samples came from the United States, Italy and Spain and covered acute and convalescent phases of COVID-19. The prospective study material was composed of cDNA or gDNA derived from T cells, B-cell-depleted T cells, or PBMCs. Deeply sampled blood TCRbeta repertoires from subjects exposed to, actively infected with, or recovered from COVID-19 were included in the dataset. The repertoires were released in a freely available public database meant as a resource for research on the immune response to SARS-CoV-2. The samples were drawn from the first 160 participants of the ongoing ImmuneRACE study and from about 1,200 subjects provided by 6 global collaborators. A de-identified subject ID, COVID-19 status, age in years and sex were almost always included in the sample metadata. HLA class I and class II types, where available, came from metadata supplied by the sample provider rather than from assay-based typing. General conclusions and limits of the study: Clinical and demographic metadata were provided uncurated, with the amount varying by source and participant.

The immunoSEQ Assay, a bias-controlled multiplex PCR, was used to amplify TCRbeta CDR3 regions from genomic DNA. On the study's bioinformatics: Within the assay, amplification of reference gene primers was used to estimate how many nucleated cells each sample contained. To quantify the absolute abundance of each unique TCRbeta CDR3 rearrangement, sequence reads were collapsed and filtered. Productive Simpson clonality was computed per sample as the square root of Simpson's diversity index over productive rearrangements. TCRdb mirrors the immuneACCESS table, restricted to in-frame sequences. Some clones are absent from its copies; in checked studies, under half trace to an unresolved V gene, and the reason for the others is unknown. V and J calls and clone size are copied from that table; D and trimming were computed from the DNA. Here the sample has 70,000 to 100,000 clones; 70% to 90% occur a single time. The top ten clones comprise 15% to 18% of the sample.

Trimming costs V 4 bases and J 8 bases, and their ends lie 14 bases apart. The germline V gene sets CDR1 to MNHEY and CDR2 to SVGEGT. The cysteine opens and the phenylalanine closes a CDR3 of 13 amino acids. The read is trimmed to its CDR3 DNA, 39 bases read in frame from base 1. Remarks on this clone: This clone's antigen is unknown. The input lacks base qualities; no much larger clone sits a single base away.

Collaborating institutions collected whole blood in K2EDTA tubes following their own protocols. For TCRbeta analysis, collaborators shipped samples in one of three forms: frozen whole blood, isolated PBMCs, or DNA extracted from either of those sample types. The source material was peripheral blood. The TCR originated in a woman of 80 years or more with acute or convalescent COVID-19. The chain is encoded by TRBV6-2 or TRBV6-3 joined to TRBJ1-2; the D region possibly corresponds to TRBD1 (5 bases align). The CDR3 protein sequence reads: CASSSPQGVGYTF. The DNA sequence reads TGTGCCAGCAGTTCGCCCCAAGGGGTAGGCTACACCTTC.